This is a list of T cell receptor beta chains from one sample in a study of human CD4 T cells and Enterobacteriaceae. Data came from immunoSEQ multiplex PCR; TCRdb stores just in-frame clones and leaves some out. This sample yields 25,000 to 30,000 clones, of which 70% to 85% are seen a single time; 1.7% belongs to the top ten. The sequencing input was memory CD4+ T cells from blood. The receptors shown here come from a human donor in good health. Both conserved end residues are part of each CDR3. Fields, in order: J gene, clone size, D gene, CDR3 length, V gene, CDR3 protein, CDR3 DNA. D genes are given only for firm matches. Part of the rows lack a size; the others show once, few, many or a class for expanded clones.

J: TRBJ2-7; size: few; D: TRBD2; length: 14; V: TRBV18; CDR3: CASSPGRESYEQYF; DNA: TGTGCCAGCTCACCGGGGAGGGAAAGCTACGAGCAGTACTTC
J: TRBJ2-6; size: .; D: .; length: 17; V: TRBV11-2; CDR3: CASSLTLTPSGANVLTF; DNA: TGTGCCAGCAGCTTAACCCTTACGCCCTCTGGGGCCAACGTCCTGACTTTC
J: TRBJ1-3; size: .; D: TRBD1; length: 17; V: TRBV5-1; CDR3: CASSWIPGQGPGNTIYF; DNA: TGCGCCAGCAGCTGGATCCCGGGACAGGGACCCGGAAACACCATATATTTT
J: TRBJ2-1; size: .; D: .; length: 12; V: TRBV5-1; CDR3: CASRDSYNEQFF; DNA: TGCGCCAGCAGGGACTCATACAATGAGCAGTTCTTC
J: TRBJ1-4; size: .; D: TRBD1; length: 15; V: TRBV29-1; CDR3: CSVERGRDRDDGLFF; DNA: TGCAGCGTTGAACGAGGGCGGGACAGGGACGATGGGCTGTTTTTT
J: TRBJ2-1; size: .; D: TRBD2; length: 21; V: TRBV10-3; CDR3: CAISARWAGTSGRRDDNEQFF; DNA: TGTGCCATCAGTGCAAGATGGGCCGGGACTAGCGGGAGAAGGGATGACAATGAGCAGTTCTTC
J: TRBJ2-3; size: .; D: TRBD1; length: 15; V: TRBV6-6; CDR3: CASSLGGVGTDTQYF; DNA: TGTGCCAGCAGTTTAGGGGGCGTCGGGACAGATACGCAGTATTTT
J: TRBJ2-7; size: .; D: .; length: 15; V: TRBV7-2; CDR3: CASSLEVRPTYEQYF; DNA: TGTGCCAGCAGCTTAGAGGTTAGGCCGACGTACGAGCAGTACTTC
J: TRBJ2-7; size: .; D: TRBD1; length: 16; V: TRBV7-9; CDR3: CASSLTGQGPSYEQYF; DNA: TGTGCCAGCAGCTTGACTGGACAGGGGCCCTCCTACGAGCAGTACTTC
J: TRBJ2-7; size: .; D: .; length: 15; V: TRBV14; CDR3: CASSLVPPGAYEQYF; DNA: TGTGCCAGCAGCCTCGTTCCTCCGGGCGCCTACGAGCAGTACTTC
J: TRBJ1-1; size: .; D: .; length: 13; V: TRBV11-3; CDR3: CASSRGVNTEAFF; DNA: TGTGCCAGCAGCCGTGGAGTGAACACTGAAGCTTTCTTT